These T cell receptor beta chains were read from a single sample in a study of T-cell reconstitution after alpha-beta-depleted transplantation in children. TCRdb recomputed calls from the PCR reads with MiXCR, one row per CDR3 protein. The table has 420,000 or so distinct CDR3 sequences, roughly 11% seen once. Material: PBMCs from the stem cell graft donor, obtained from the stem cell graft. The receptors were sampled from a human donor who donated a stem cell graft to a child with acute myeloid leukemia. CDR3s include the opening cysteine and the closing phenylalanine or tryptophan. A D gene is named only where the DNA matches it firmly. Clone size is not always given. Where it is, it says once, few, many or a class for expanded clones.

j_gene	abundance	v_gene	d_gene	CDR3nt	CDR3aa
TRBJ2-2	NA	TRBV6-5	NA	TGTGCCAGCAGTTACAGGCTCACCGGGGAGCTGTTTTTT	CASSYRLTGELFF
TRBJ2-2	many	TRBV7-8	TRBD2	TGTGCCATCGCGGGGGTCTCCACCGGGGAGCTGTTTTTT	CAIAGVSTGELFF
TRBJ2-5	NA	TRBV29-1	NA	TGCAGCGTTGAAGACTACAGGGAGGGAGAGACCCAGTACTTC	CSVEDYREGETQYF
TRBJ2-5	many	TRBV5-5	NA	TGTGCCAGCAGCTTGGACCCAGGGGTAGGAGAGACCCAGTACTTC	CASSLDPGVGETQYF
TRBJ2-7	many	TRBV27	NA	TGTGCCAGCAGTTTGGGGGTAGGTCCCTACGAGCAGTACTTC	CASSLGVGPYEQYF
TRBJ2-3	NA	TRBV4-2	NA	TGTGCCAGCAGCCAGGGCCAGGAATCAGCAGATACGCAGTATTTT	CASSQGQESADTQYF
TRBJ2-5	many	TRBV9	TRBD1	TGTGCCAGCAGCTTAACCGGGACAGTCCAAGAGACCCAGTACTTC	CASSLTGTVQETQYF
TRBJ2-6	few	TRBV6-5	NA	TGTGCCAGCAGTTACTACCCATCTGGGGCCAACGTCCTGACTTTC	CASSYYPSGANVLTF
TRBJ2-5	few	TRBV5-5	NA	TGTGCCAGCAACAACAAGGGACACCAAGAGACCCAGTACTTC	CASNNKGHQETQYF
TRBJ2-5	few	TRBV20-1	NA	TGCAGTGCTACGCCGGGCAGGGGATCAGAGACCCAGTACTTC	CSATPGRGSETQYF
TRBJ1-1	few	TRBV5-1	NA	TGCGCCAGCAGGGAACAAGGTGGAGGAAACACTGAAGCTTTCTTT	CASREQGGGNTEAFF
TRBJ2-2	NA	TRBV6-2/TRBV6-3	TRBD2	TGTGCCAGCAGTTACTCCCTAGCGGGAGACGGGGAGCTGTTTTTT	CASSYSLAGDGELFF
TRBJ2-2	NA	TRBV5-5	TRBD2	TGTGCCAGCAGGAGAGCGGGGGGGCCCCCCGGGGAGCTGTTTTTT	CASRRAGGPPGELFF
TRBJ2-5	NA	TRBV3-1	TRBD2	TGTGCCATCTCTCCCCTGGCTAGCGGGGGGTTCCCTGGCCGGACCCAGTACTTC	CAISPLASGGFPGRTQYF
TRBJ2-2	many	TRBV12-3/TRBV12-4	NA	TGTGCCAGCAGTACCGGGGTTACTACCGGGGAGCTGTTTTTT	CASSTGVTTGELFF
TRBJ2-6	few	TRBV5-1	TRBD1	TGCGCCAGCAGTGCAACAGGGGGCACTGGGGCCAACGTCCTGACTTTC	CASSATGGTGANVLTF
TRBJ2-1	few	TRBV7-2	NA	TGTGCCAGCAGCCCAGAGCCTTCACCCGACCGAAAGCAGTTCTTC	CASSPEPSPDRKQFF
TRBJ2-1	NA	TRBV7-8	TRBD2	TGTGCCAGCAGCTTTGGGGCTAGCGGGGCTTTTGAGCAGTTCTTC	CASSFGASGAFEQFF
TRBJ2-5	NA	TRBV20-1	TRBD1	TGCAGTGCTCCGACAGGGGGCGCTTATGAGACCCAGTACTTC	CSAPTGGAYETQYF
TRBJ2-7	few	TRBV6-5	TRBD2	TGTGCCAGCAGTTACTCGGGTGGACGGGGGACTAGCGGGAGCTACGAGCAGTACTTC	CASSYSGGRGTSGSYEQYF
TRBJ1-2	NA	TRBV5-1	TRBD1	TGCGCCAGCAGTTCTACAGGGGGCGGATTCTATGGCTACACCTTC	CASSSTGGGFYGYTF
TRBJ1-2	few	TRBV20-1	TRBD1	TGCAGTGCTAGAGATGTCGGACAGGGGGCTAGGGGCTACACCTTC	CSARDVGQGARGYTF
TRBJ1-4	NA	TRBV12-3/TRBV12-4	NA	TGTGCCTGCAAACCTATGGACGGGAATGAAAAACTGTTTTTT	CACKPMDGNEKLFF
TRBJ2-1	few	TRBV10-3	TRBD2	TGTGCCATCAGCGATCCCCGGGCTAGCGGGAGCTGGAATGAGCAGTTCTTC	CAISDPRASGSWNEQFF
TRBJ1-2	NA	TRBV7-9	NA	TGTGCCAGCAGCCGGGGCTTTTCGGGCTACACCTTC	CASSRGFSGYTF
TRBJ2-4	few	TRBV25-1	TRBD1	TGTGCCAGCACCAGCGGACAGGGACCCAAAAACATTCAGTACTTC	CASTSGQGPKNIQYF
TRBJ2-1	NA	TRBV10-3	TRBD2	TGTGCCATCAGTGTGACTAGCGGCGCCCCTTCCTACAATGAGCAGTTCTTC	CAISVTSGAPSYNEQFF
TRBJ2-2	many	TRBV20-1	NA	TGCAGTGCCCGGGCCTCCGCAACCGGGGAGCTGTTTTTT	CSARASATGELFF
TRBJ1-3	NA	TRBV20-1	NA	TGCAGTGCCCATGGTGTATCTGGAAACACCATATATTTT	CSAHGVSGNTIYF
TRBJ2-7	NA	TRBV20-1	NA	TGCAGTGCTAGAGATATCGCCTACGAGCAGTACTTC	CSARDIAYEQYF
TRBJ2-5	many	TRBV20-1	TRBD2	TGCAGTGCTAGAGTTAGCGGGGCCCAAGAGACCCAGTACTTC	CSARVSGAQETQYF
TRBJ1-4	few	TRBV20-1	TRBD1	TGCAGTGCTAGAGGACAGGGGTATGAAAAACTGTTTTTT	CSARGQGYEKLFF
TRBJ1-2	NA	TRBV27	NA	TGTGCCAGCAAAGGAGTCAGGGAGGGCTATGGCTACACCTTC	CASKGVREGYGYTF
TRBJ2-5	few	TRBV5-1	TRBD1	TGCGCCAGCAGCTCCGGTGGGACAGGGCGAGAGACCCAGTACTTC	CASSSGGTGRETQYF
TRBJ2-7	many	TRBV28	TRBD2	TGTGCCAGCAGTCCCTCGAATCCTAGCGGTTTTTGGGAGCAGTACTTC	CASSPSNPSGFWEQYF
TRBJ1-2	NA	TRBV6-2/TRBV6-3	NA	TGTGCCAGCAGTTACCTGGACGGATCCTATGGCTACACCTTC	CASSYLDGSYGYTF
TRBJ2-1	NA	TRBV15	TRBD2	TGTGCCACCAGCAGAGATCGGCTAGCGGGAGGATACAATGAGCAGTTCTTC	CATSRDRLAGGYNEQFF
TRBJ2-5	NA	TRBV11-2	NA	TGTGCCAGCAGCTTAAATGAAGGGCACCAAGAGACCCAGTACTTC	CASSLNEGHQETQYF
TRBJ2-2	NA	TRBV28	NA	TGTGCCAGCCTCCCTGGTTTCGGGGAGCTGTTTTTT	CASLPGFGELFF
TRBJ2-3	NA	TRBV9	TRBD2	TGTGCCAGCAGCAGTAGCGGGGGGGAAACAGATACGCAGTATTTT	CASSSSGGETDTQYF
TRBJ1-2	few	TRBV4-1	NA	TGCGCCAGCAGCCAAGGTTTACGGGGGCGCGGGGGCTACACCTTC	CASSQGLRGRGGYTF
TRBJ1-5	many	TRBV12-3/TRBV12-4	NA	TGTGCCAGCAGCTTCGGACAGAGCAATCAGCCCCAGCATTTT	CASSFGQSNQPQHF
TRBJ1-4	NA	TRBV3-1	NA	TGTGCCAGCAGCCACCAAGCAGGAAAACTGTTTTTT	CASSHQAGKLFF
TRBJ2-1	NA	TRBV9	NA	TGTGTCAGCAGCCCAGGGGGGGGCGGGGGGTTTTCCTACAATGAGCAGTTCTTC	CVSSPGGGGGFSYNEQFF
TRBJ1-5	few	TRBV19	TRBD1	TGTGCCAGCGGACAGGGGATCAATCAGCCCCAGCATTTT	CASGQGINQPQHF
TRBJ1-2	few	TRBV29-1	TRBD1	TGCAGCGTTGAAGGGGGACAGGGCGAAAATGGCTACACCTTC	CSVEGGQGENGYTF
TRBJ1-5	NA	TRBV12-3/TRBV12-4	TRBD1	TGTGCCAGCAGGCCCGGACAGGGAGGCCAGCCCCAGCATTTT	CASRPGQGGQPQHF